Included here is one T cell receptor beta chain sequence, with context. Its antigen is as yet unknown. Primers included in the PCR were 60 Vbeta and 13 Jbeta primers. The data were produced by immunoSEQ multiplex PCR, yet TCRdb's version contains in-frame clones alone and is incomplete. The sample contains about 190,000 clones, around 84% of which appear only once. The CDR3 is 15 residues long. After removal of 3 bases from V and 2 bases from J, the junction contained 5 bases not matched to a gene. The germline V gene has CDR1 SGDLS and CDR2 YYNGEE. This record comes from a study of cytomegalovirus exposure and HLA in healthy donors. General study findings and limits: Later on, analysis showed that most CMV-associated TCR beta chains appeared to be HLA-restricted. Per published accounts, TCR beta sequences correctly predicted the HLA-A and HLA-B alleles of most subjects. Confirmation was obtained in vitro that a few CMV-associated chains are specific for CMV antigens.

V is TRBV9 and J is TRBJ2-3, with 8 bases identical to TRBD2. Sequencing was carried out using PBMCs. The source of this sequence is a woman aged 45-59 years in good health and CMV-seropositive. The CDR3 spells CASSARGGFTDTQYF. CDR3 nucleotides: TGTGCCAGCAGCGCCCGCGGGGGGTTCACAGATACGCAGTATTTT.